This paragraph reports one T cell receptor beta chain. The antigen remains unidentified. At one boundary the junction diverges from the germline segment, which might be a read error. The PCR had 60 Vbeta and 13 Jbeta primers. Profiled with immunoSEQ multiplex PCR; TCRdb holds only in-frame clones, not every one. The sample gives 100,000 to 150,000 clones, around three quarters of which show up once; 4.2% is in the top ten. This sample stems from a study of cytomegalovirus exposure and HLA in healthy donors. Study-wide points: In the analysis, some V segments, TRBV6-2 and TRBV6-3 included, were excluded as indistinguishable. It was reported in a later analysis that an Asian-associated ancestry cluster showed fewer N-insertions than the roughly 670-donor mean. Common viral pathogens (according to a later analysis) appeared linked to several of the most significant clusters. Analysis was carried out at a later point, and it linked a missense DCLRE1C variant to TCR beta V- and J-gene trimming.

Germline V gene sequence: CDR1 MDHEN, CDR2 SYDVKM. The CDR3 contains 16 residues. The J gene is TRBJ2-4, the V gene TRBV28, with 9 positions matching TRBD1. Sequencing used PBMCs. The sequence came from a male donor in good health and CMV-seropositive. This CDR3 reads CASSLFPGTGKNSQYF. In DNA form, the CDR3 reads TGTGCCAGCAGTTTATTCCCCGGGACAGGGAAAAACAGTCAGTACTTC.